These 7 T cell receptor beta chains were all obtained from the same sample, sequenced in a study of early T cells in non-severe SARS-CoV-2 infection. TCRdb re-analysed the 5' RACE reads in MiXCR, keeping a single row per CDR3 protein. There are roughly 42,000 distinct CDR3 sequences in the sample; about 12% occur only once, and about a sixth lies in the top ten. The specimen sequenced was whole blood. Receptors originate from an adult who was a healthcare worker with PCR-confirmed SARS-CoV-2 infection or an uninfected control (not recorded which).

A few counts support this clonotype. The rearrangement uses TRBV4-2 and TRBJ2-1; D is unresolved. Germline V gene sequence: CDR1 LGHNA, CDR2 YNFKEQ. This CDR3 is built from 15 residues. V shed 1 base and J shed 12 bases, with 19 bases lying between them. CDR3 sequence reads: CASSQGVGESSVQFF. In nucleotides, the CDR3 is TGTGCCAGCAGCCAAGGCGTTGGAGAGTCTAGTGTGCAGTTCTTC.

There are a few counts of this clonotype. The chain has TRBV29-1 and TRBJ2-7, with 10 bases matching TRBD1. There are 14 residues in the CDR3. CDR1 SQVTM and CDR2 ANQGSEA come from the germline V gene. Trimming cost V 8 bases and J 3 bases; bases outside gene matches: 10. This CDR3 is CSSSGDRGGYEQYF. The CDR3 nucleotides read TGCAGCTCATCAGGGGACAGGGGAGGCTACGAGCAGTACTTC.

This clonotype occurred a few times. This chain links TRBV29-1 with TRBJ1-2, with D hard to call. Per the germline V gene, CDR1 is SQVTM and CDR2 is ANQGSEA. The ends were cut back, 5 bases at V and 8 bases at J, with 9 bases in the middle. The CDR3 has 10 amino acids. Here the CDR3 reads CSVLSPGYTF. CDR3 bases: TGCAGCGTTCTCTCCCCCGGCTACACCTTC.

This clonotype was seen ten or more times. The gene calls are TRBV19 and TRBJ1-1; D may be TRBD1 (6 bases). Germline CDR1 and CDR2: LNHDA and SQIVND (reference sequence). The V and J ends lost 7 bases and 2 bases respectively, with 23 bases between them. This CDR3 has 17 amino acids. CDR3 amino acids: CASTPLSPGQSNTEAFF. CDR3 DNA: TGTGCCAGTACCCCTCTCTCTCCGGGACAAAGTAACACTGAAGCTTTCTTT.

The table lists this clonotype with a few counts. The chain uses TRBV10-3 and TRBJ1-3, with TRBD1 identical over 8 bases. The CDR3 runs to 16 residues. V shed 6 bases and J 0 bases; nucleotides not matched to a gene: 7. From germline, CDR1 is ENHRY and CDR2 SYGVKD. CDR3 region: CAISQQGVSSGNTIYF. CDR3 in DNA: TGTGCCATCAGCCAACAGGGGGTGAGCTCTGGAAACACCATATATTTT.

This chain links TRBV7-9 with TRBJ2-7, with 12 nucleotides matching TRBD2. CDR3 length equals 17 residues. Germline assignment: CDR1 SEHNR and CDR2 FQNEAQ (reference sequence). Trimming at V came to 2 bases and at J to 3 bases, leaving 8 bases not matched to a gene. The CDR3 DNA reads TGTGCCAGCAGCTTAACTAGCGGGAGGAGGGGGAACTACGAGCAGTACTTC. This sequence encodes CASSLTSGRRGNYEQYF.

The table lists this clonotype with many counts. CDR3 protein: CASSYGSSRGDTEAFF. CDR3 coding DNA: TGTGCCAGCAGTTACGGCTCGAGCAGGGGCGACACTGAAGCTTTCTTT. The chain joins TRBV6-6 to TRBJ1-1; perhaps TRBD1 as D (6 bases). This CDR3 comprises 16 residues. The V and J ends lost 2 bases and 3 bases respectively, with 16 bases between them. Per the germline V gene, CDR1 is MNHNY and CDR2 is SVGAGI (reference sequence).